The 27 T cell receptor beta chains in this list originate from one sample, sequenced in a study of blood T cells in healthy people across ages. Using a J-beta primer mix together with a sample-barcoded 5' primer, a second PCR was run for roughly 7 to 11 cycles. TCRdb fed the 5' RACE reads into MiXCR, producing one record per CDR3 protein. Of around 1,500,000 distinct CDR3 sequences listed, about 43% are singletons. The sequencing sample was made of blood. The receptor source for this set is a young woman in good health.

Only a few counts were recorded for this clonotype. V usage is TRBV6-5 and J usage is TRBJ1-2; 10 bases match TRBD1. The germline CDR1 and CDR2 sequences are MNHEY and SVGAGI. V was pared by 6 bases and J by 4 bases, with 5 bases of the junction left unmatched. This CDR3 comprises 14 residues. The CDR3 protein is CASRRDRGVYGYTF. The CDR3 DNA is TGTGCCAGCAGACGGGACAGGGGTGTCTATGGCTACACCTTC.

The V call is TRBV7-9, the J call TRBJ2-7, with TRBD2 identical over 9 bases. After removal of 5 bases from V and 1 base from J, the junction contained 12 bases not matched to a gene. The germline V gene has CDR1 SEHNR and CDR2 FQNEAQ (reference sequence). The CDR3 contains 17 residues. The CDR3 coding sequence is TGTGCCAGCAGCCCTAGGGGGGGGACTAGCAAATCCTACGAGCAGTACTTC. Translating gives CASSPRGGTSKSYEQYF.

The rearrangement links TRBV20-1 to TRBJ2-5, with TRBD2 matching 7 bases. CDR1 is DFQATT and CDR2 is SNEGSKA in the germline V gene (reference sequence). There are 16 residues in the CDR3. V was pared by 6 bases and J by 8 bases, with 21 bases of the junction left unmatched. DNA of the CDR3: TGCAGTGCCGGCGGTATTATGGCCATAGCGGGCCGAACCCAGTACTTC. This encodes CSAGGIMAIAGRTQYF.

Comment on this clonotype: A much larger clonotype is one base distant, so this may be a read error. The J gene is TRBJ1-2, the V gene TRBV2, with TRBD1 matching over 7 bases. CDR1 SNHLY and CDR2 FYNNEI come from the germline V gene. The trim removed 4 bases at V and 0 bases at J, leaving 2 bases unmatched. The CDR3 totals 14 residues. The CDR3 region has the DNA TGTGCCAGCAGTGGGGACAGCGCTAACTATGGCTACACCTTC. Translation: CASSGDSANYGYTF.

This clonotype was recorded a few times. The chain couples TRBV20-1 to TRBJ1-2; D perhaps matches TRBD1 (6 bases). The germline V gene has CDR1 DFQATT and CDR2 SNEGSKA (reference sequence). CDR3 size: 11 residues. Trimming took off 5 bases at V and 7 bases at J, with 11 bases between the two ends. CDR3 DNA: TGCAGTGCTTTAACAGGGCCTGGCTACACCTTC. Protein sequence: CSALTGPGYTF.

The V gene is TRBV4-1, the J gene TRBJ1-2, with a possible D match to TRBD1 (6 bases). Germline V CDR1 and CDR2: MGHRA, YSYEKL. The CDR3 is 15 residues long. V gave up 1 base and J gave up 7 bases, with 16 bases separating them. DNA of the CDR3: TGCGCCAGCAGCCAAGGACAGGAGGGGGTGCGTGGCTACACCTTC. The encoded protein is CASSQGQEGVRGYTF.

This chain links TRBV11-2 with TRBJ2-3, with 13 bases fitting TRBD2. Germline CDR1 and CDR2: SGHAT and FQNNGV. The V and J ends lost 5 bases and 3 bases, in that order; junction bases with no gene match: 26. The CDR3 extends over 23 amino acids. CDR3 coding DNA: TGTGCCAGCAGCGAACTAAGGGCCCCGGGTTTACTAGCGGGGGGGCGCACAACAGATACGCAGTATTTT. This gives the protein CASSELRAPGLLAGGRTTDTQYF.

In this sample, this clonotype turned up a few times. The chain is built from TRBV4-2 and TRBJ2-3; D may be TRBD1 or TRBD2 (5 bases each). This CDR3 is built from 18 residues. Germline V gene sequence: CDR1 LGHNA, CDR2 YNFKEQ. V was pared by 0 bases and J by 5 bases, with 21 bases between. CDR3 in DNA: TGTGCCAGCAGCCAAGAGGGTGGTGGGACGGAGAAGAGAGATACGCAGTATTTT. It yields the protein CASSQEGGGTEKRDTQYF.

This sequence joins TRBV9 and TRBJ2-2, with D maybe TRBD2 (6 bases). The CDR3 covers 15 residues. V lost 4 bases, J lost 5 bases, and 15 bases lay in between. In germline, CDR1 is SGDLS, CDR2 YYNGEE. The CDR3 DNA sequence: TGTGCCAGCAGCTCTCGGGAGTGGGGTACCGGGGAGCTGTTTTTT. Protein: CASSSREWGTGELFF. Variable domain in full (rest from reference TRBV9 and TRBJ2-2): DSGVTQTPKHLITATGQRVTLRCSPRSGDLSVYWYQQSLDQGLQFLIQYYNGEERAKGNILERFSAQQFPDLHSELNLSSLELGDSALYFCASSSREWGTGELFFGEGSRLTVL.

The chain joins TRBV19 to TRBJ2-1; D is possibly TRBD2 (5 bases). Between the trimmed V and J ends, which lost 6 bases and 6 bases, there was a span of 9 bases. The CDR3 runs 12 residues. Germline V gene sequence: CDR1 LNHDA, CDR2 SQIVND (reference sequence). In DNA, the CDR3 is TGTGCCAGTAGCGGGGAAGTCAATGAGCAGTTCTTC. It is translated as CASSGEVNEQFF.

The rearrangement joins TRBV3-1 to TRBJ2-6; D gene unclear. The V and J ends lost 1 base and 0 bases respectively, with 7 bases between them. CDR1 LGHDT and CDR2 YNNKEL come from the germline V gene (reference sequence). The CDR3 is 16 residues long. The CDR3 protein is CASSQGMSSGANVLTF. The CDR3 DNA is TGTGCCAGCAGCCAAGGGATGAGCTCTGGGGCCAACGTCCTGACTTTC.

The chain recombines TRBV5-6 with TRBJ2-3; D is uncertain. Germline V gene data show CDR1 as SGHDT and CDR2 as YYEEEE. This CDR3 spans 15 amino acids. With 2 bases removed from V and 2 bases from J, the gap between germline ends came to 12 bases. CDR3 amino acids: CASSFLSKNTDTQYF. DNA for the CDR3: TGTGCCAGCAGCTTTTTGAGCAAAAACACAGATACGCAGTATTTT.

The chain is built from TRBV20-1 and TRBJ2-1; possibly TRBD1 or TRBD2 for D (6 bases each). Gene TRBJ2-7 matches the end of the DNA better, so the J call may be wrong. Per the germline V gene, CDR1 is DFQATT and CDR2 is SNEGSKA (reference sequence). This CDR3 spans 14 amino acids. The CDR3 region is CSASRGPSYNEQYF. For the CDR3, the DNA is TGCAGTGCTAGCCGGGGGCCGTCCTACAATGAGCAGTACTTC.

The chain combines TRBV29-1 with TRBJ1-2; no clear D. The CDR3 is made up of 13 amino acids. V lost 7 bases and J 7 bases, leaving 19 bases between the germline ends. Germline CDR1 SQVTM, CDR2 ANQGSEA. The CDR3 here is CSAPGQNSFGYTF. Written as DNA, the CDR3 is TGCAGCGCGCCGGGCCAGAATTCTTTTGGCTACACCTTC.

CDR3: CASSLPGREKLFF. In DNA form, the CDR3 reads TGTGCCAGCAGTTTACCGGGTCGTGAAAAACTGTTTTTT. The V call is TRBV27, the J call TRBJ1-4; D unresolved. Germline CDR1 is MNHEY and CDR2 is SMNVEV (reference sequence). The CDR3 contains 13 residues. With 2 bases removed from V and 7 bases from J, the gap between germline ends came to 8 bases.

The chain recombines TRBV12-5 with TRBJ1-5, with D unresolved. Deletions cut 9 bases from V and 0 bases from J, with 18 bases between. The CDR3 covers 16 residues. Per the germline V gene, CDR1 is LGHNT and CDR2 is FRNRAP. CDR3: CASAQIEFYSNQPQHF. CDR3 sequence (DNA): TGTGCTAGCGCCCAAATAGAATTTTATAGCAATCAGCCCCAGCATTTT.

This clonotype appeared a few times. The chain has TRBV15 and TRBJ1-2, with TRBD1 as a possible D gene (5 bases). Trimming stripped 4 bases from V and 8 bases from J, with 11 bases between. CDR3 length: 12 residues. The germline CDR1 and CDR2 sequences are LNHNV and YYDKDF (reference sequence). The CDR3 bases are TGTGCCACCAGCATCGCAGGGAGCGGCTACACCTTC. It translates to CATSIAGSGYTF.

The genes are TRBV21-1 and TRBJ1-4; the table's D call of TRBD1 was not tested on the DNA. TRBV21-1 is a pseudogene locus. CDR3 length equals 12 residues. The chain's CDR3 is CASSKPGGELFF. The CDR3 DNA sequence: TGTGCCAGCAGCAAACCCGGGGGCGAACTGTTTTTT.

Only a few counts were recorded for this clonotype. The chain joins TRBV5-1 to TRBJ2-3; possibly TRBD2 for D (6 bases). The V end lost 1 base, the J end lost 3 bases, and 12 bases lay between the germline ends. The V gene's germline CDR1 is SGHRS and CDR2 YFSETQ. The CDR3 is 15 residues long. The CDR3 spells CASSLPTSLTDTQYF. For the CDR3, the DNA is TGCGCCAGCAGCTTGCCGACTAGTCTTACAGATACGCAGTATTTT.

In the case of this clonotype: Germline and junction disagree at one end, which may indicate a read error. CDR3 sequence: CSEGLAGHNEKFF. CDR3 in DNA: TGCAGCGAAGGACTAGCGGGCCACAATGAGAAGTTCTTC. The rearrangement links TRBV29-1 to TRBJ2-1; 11 nucleotides line up with TRBD2. The CDR3 consists of 13 residues. Germline CDR1 reads SQVTM; CDR2 reads ANQGSEA.

The chain combines TRBV14 with TRBJ1-2, with TRBD1 as a possible D gene (6 bases). V shed 4 bases and J shed 8 bases, with 14 bases lying between them. The CDR3 extends over 13 amino acids. CDR1 is SGHDN and CDR2 is FVKESK in the germline V gene. The DNA of the CDR3 is TGTGCCAGCAGCCGAATCGGGGGGGCGGGCTACACCTTC. Translated, it gives CASSRIGGAGYTF.

This clonotype was picked up a small number of times. The chain links TRBV5-1 to TRBJ2-3, with TRBD1 matching over 8 bases. The V gene end was trimmed by 3 bases and the J gene end by 0 bases; junction bases not matched to a gene: 9. Germline CDR1 and CDR2: SGHRS and YFSETQ. The CDR3 has 17 amino acids. In DNA form, the CDR3 reads TGCGCCAGCAGCTACGCCCCAGGGACAGGCAGCACAGATACGCAGTATTTT. As protein: CASSYAPGTGSTDTQYF.

This clonotype has just one count. V usage is TRBV20-1 and J usage is TRBJ2-5, with 13 nucleotides matching TRBD2. The CDR3 runs 19 residues. V trimming: 2 bases; J trimming: 11 bases; junction bases outside the gene matches: 23. The germline gives CDR1 DFQATT, CDR2 SNEGSKA (reference sequence). The CDR3 sequence: CSARTHPLAGGPMGDEQYF. As DNA, the CDR3 is TGCAGTGCTAGAACCCACCCACTAGCGGGAGGGCCAATGGGGGATGAGCAGTACTTC.

In its sample, this clonotype was seen many times. The chain couples TRBV2 to TRBJ2-1, with 7 bases identical to TRBD1. V was clipped by 2 bases and J by 2 bases; unmatched bases: 0. Germline-derived CDR1 and CDR2 are SNHLY and FYNNEI. This CDR3 has 14 residues. The CDR3 DNA reads as TGTGCCAGCAGTGAACAGGGGGCCTACAATGAGCAGTTCTTC. This encodes CASSEQGAYNEQFF.

This clonotype was seen repeatedly, ten times or more. V is TRBV10-3 and J is TRBJ2-7; 9 bases are a match to TRBD2. Trimming at V came to 6 bases and at J to 1 base, leaving 4 bases not matched to a gene. Germline assignment: CDR1 ENHRY and CDR2 SYGVKD. The CDR3 sequence is 14 residues long. The CDR3 reads CAISATSGSYEQYF. The CDR3 bases are TGTGCCATCAGCGCGACTAGCGGATCCTACGAGCAGTACTTC.

The chain employs TRBV14 and TRBJ1-4; D unresolved. Per the germline V gene, CDR1 is SGHDN and CDR2 is FVKESK. The CDR3 loop spans 13 amino acids. V was cut by 1 base and J by 8 bases, with 8 bases left in between. The DNA of the CDR3 is TGTGCCAGCAGCCAAGGGCTCTACGAAAAACTGTTTTTT. Translated, it gives CASSQGLYEKLFF.

The chain employs TRBV5-5 and TRBJ1-6; 8 bases are a match to TRBD1. The CDR3 contains 13 residues. V was pared by 8 bases and J by 10 bases, with 8 bases of the junction left unmatched. CDR1 and CDR2 from the germline V gene are SGHKS and YYEKEE (reference sequence). CDR3 loop: CASFQGANSPLHF. CDR3 coding DNA: TGTGCCAGTTTCCAGGGGGCGAACTCACCCCTCCACTTT.